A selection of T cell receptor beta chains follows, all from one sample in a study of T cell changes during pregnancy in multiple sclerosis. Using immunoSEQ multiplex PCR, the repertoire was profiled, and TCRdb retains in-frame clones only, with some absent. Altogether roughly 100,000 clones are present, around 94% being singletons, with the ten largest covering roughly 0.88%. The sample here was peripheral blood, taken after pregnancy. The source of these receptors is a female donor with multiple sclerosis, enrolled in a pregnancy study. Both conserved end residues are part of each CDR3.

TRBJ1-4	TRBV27	CASSLNRANEKLFF
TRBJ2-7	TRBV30	CAWNPSGSGEEEQYF
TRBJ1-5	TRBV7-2	CASSLGLSNQPQHF
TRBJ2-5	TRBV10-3	CAISESGTEGETQYF
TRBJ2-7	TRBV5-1	CASSLTSGSYEQYF
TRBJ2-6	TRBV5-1	CASSVEGSGANVLTF
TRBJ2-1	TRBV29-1	CSVEKGTGIVYEQFF
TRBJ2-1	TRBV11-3	CASSGAVNEQFF
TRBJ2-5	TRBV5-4	CASSSGTSGGETQYF
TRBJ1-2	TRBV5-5	CASSLEQINYGYTF
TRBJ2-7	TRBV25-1	CASRRDTSYEQYF
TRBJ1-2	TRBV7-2	CASSPTGNYGYTF
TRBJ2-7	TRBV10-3	CAIMGLQDYEQYF
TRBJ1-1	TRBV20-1	CSAADRLEAFF
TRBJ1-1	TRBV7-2	CASSLPGGGADFGTEAFF
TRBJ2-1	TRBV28	CASSPEGSGREQFF
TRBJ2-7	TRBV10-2	CASSESLRSHHF
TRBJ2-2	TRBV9	CASSVARGLDTGELFF
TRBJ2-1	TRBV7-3	CASSLQGGGAGNEQFF
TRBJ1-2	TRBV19	CASSTVEGDYPYGYTF
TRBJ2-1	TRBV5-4	CASSFPPGQGGKSYNEQFF
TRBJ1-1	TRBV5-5	CASSFGVGTEAFF
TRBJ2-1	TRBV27	CASSLDRAAGEQFF